Shown below are 26 T cell receptor beta chains from a single sample sequenced in a study of cytomegalovirus exposure and HLA in healthy donors. With 60 Vbeta and 13 Jbeta primers, the PCR was carried out. The assay was immunoSEQ multiplex PCR, and TCRdb's table has in-frame clones only and misses some. This sample has about 190,000 clones, with around 85% found just once. The material sequenced was PBMCs. These receptors all stem from a boy aged 2-15 years in good health and CMV-seronegative.

This clone was recorded once. This chain uses TRBV27 with TRBJ2-3, with 7 bases identical to TRBD2. Per germline, CDR1 MNHEY and CDR2 SMNVEV (reference sequence). V lost 5 bases to trimming and J lost 2 bases; unmatched junction nucleotides: 7. CDR3 length: 15 residues. Here the CDR3 DNA reads TGTGCCAGCAGTATAGTAGCGGGCCCCACAGATACGCAGTATTTT. This sequence encodes CASSIVAGPTDTQYF.

This clone was observed a single time. The V and J genes are TRBV7-9 and TRBJ1-5; the match to TRBD1 covers 10 bases. Trimming took 5 bases from V and 5 from J; bases not matched to a gene: 6. The germline CDR1 and CDR2 sequences are SEHNR and FQNEAQ (reference sequence). The CDR3 sequence is 15 residues long. The CDR3 sequence is CASSRQGQGYQPQHF. The CDR3 DNA follows: TGTGCCAGCAGCCGCCAGGGACAGGGGTATCAGCCCCAGCATTTT.

The rearrangement joins TRBV25-1 to TRBJ2-7, with D perhaps TRBD1 (6 bases). The CDR3 length is 14 residues. The V end lost 2 bases, the J end lost 3 bases, and 11 bases lay between the germline ends. Germline loops: CDR1 MGHDK, CDR2 SYGVNS. CDR3 sequence: CASSENRAYYEQYF. The CDR3 coding sequence is TGTGCCAGCAGTGAAAACAGGGCTTACTACGAGCAGTACTTC.

This clone was detected only a few times. The chain couples TRBV4-1 to TRBJ2-7; D might be TRBD2 (7 bases). Trimming left V 1 base short and J 5 bases short, with 12 bases between. The CDR3 spans 14 residues. CDR1 and CDR2 from the germline V gene are MGHRA and YSYEKL. The CDR3 spells CASSQVLGGDEQYF. DNA of the CDR3: TGCGCCAGCAGCCAAGTATTAGGGGGGGACGAGCAGTACTTC.

The CDR3 DNA follows: TGTGCCATCAGTCAGGTCCACAGAGAGACCCAGTACTTC. Protein: CAISQVHRETQYF. The rearrangement links TRBV10-3 to TRBJ2-5; D not resolved. CDR3 size: 13 residues. The V end lost 5 bases, the J end lost 4 bases, and 11 bases lay between the germline ends. Germline lookup yields CDR1 ENHRY and CDR2 SYGVKD.

The chain links TRBV6-5 to TRBJ1-6; no clear D gene. Germline V gene data show CDR1 as MNHEY and CDR2 as SVGAGI. The CDR3 is 12 residues long. The V end lost 2 bases, the J end lost 8 bases, and 4 bases lay between the germline ends. CDR3 nucleotide sequence: TGTGCCAGCAGTTACCGGGATTCACCCCTCCACTTT. Encoded protein: CASSYRDSPLHF.

The rearrangement uses TRBV10-1 and TRBJ2-1, with a tentative D call TRBD2 (6 bases). Germline V lookup: CDR1 WNHNN, CDR2 SYGVQD (reference sequence). V was cut by 5 bases and J by 1 base, with 15 bases left in between. The CDR3 contains 16 residues. This CDR3 is CASSYGSRESYNEQFF. The CDR3 nucleotides are TGCGCCAGCAGTTACGGAAGTCGGGAGTCCTACAATGAGCAGTTCTTC.

The V gene is TRBV18, the J gene TRBJ1-2; 7 positions match TRBD1. Looked up from germline, CDR1 is KGHSH and CDR2 is LQKENI. Trimming took 4 bases from V and 1 from J; bases not matched to a gene: 9. The CDR3 runs to 16 residues. The DNA of the CDR3 is TGTGCCAGCTCACAAACGTCGGGACAGAATAACTATGGCTACACCTTC. Its protein product is CASSQTSGQNNYGYTF.

The chain recombines TRBV18 with TRBJ1-3, with D possibly being TRBD1 (5 bases). The CDR3 spans 16 residues. Germline loops: CDR1 KGHSH, CDR2 LQKENI. V lost 6 bases to trimming and J lost 0 bases, with 15 bases between them. Written as DNA, the CDR3 is TGTGCCAGCTCCCCCAACACAGGATCCTCTGGAAACACCATATATTTT. Residues: CASSPNTGSSGNTIYF.

V gene TRBV5-7 combines with J gene TRBJ2-3; 8 bases agree with TRBD2. TRBV5-7 is flagged as an ORF with uncertain function. The CDR3 is 17 amino acids. V lost 0 bases and J lost 5; bases outside the gene matches: 11. In nucleotides, the CDR3 is TGTGCCAGCAGCTTGGCGGGCCAGCGGGGGCCCCTAGATACGCAGTATTTT. Protein sequence: CASSLAGQRGPLDTQYF.

The V and J genes are TRBV27 and TRBJ2-7, with 7 nucleotides matching TRBD1. This CDR3 is 17 amino acids long. Trimming at V came to 6 bases and at J to 0 bases, leaving 14 bases not matched to a gene. The germline V gene encodes CDR1 MNHEY and CDR2 SMNVEV (reference sequence). DNA for the CDR3: TGTGCCAGCAGCCCACCCCCTGGACAGGCGAGCTCCTACGAGCAGTACTTC. Encoded protein: CASSPPPGQASSYEQYF.

The chain employs TRBV5-5 and TRBJ1-3; 11 bases map to TRBD1. V shed 0 bases, J shed 0 bases, and the junction held 5 bases outside the gene matches. Per germline, CDR1 SGHKS and CDR2 YYEKEE (reference sequence). CDR3 length: 18 amino acids. CDR3 amino acids: CASSLVGQGVYSGNTIYF. DNA for the CDR3: TGTGCCAGCAGCTTGGTGGGACAGGGGGTCTACTCTGGAAACACCATATATTTT. The full variable domain, in which reference TRBV5-5 and TRBJ1-3 provide the parts outside the CDR3, is DAGVTQSPTHLIKTRGQQVTLRCSPISGHKSVSWYQQVLGQGPQFIFQYYEKEERGRGNFPDRFSARQFPNYSSELNVNALLLGDSALYLCASSLVGQGVYSGNTIYFGEGSWLTVV.

CDR3 protein: CASSLGVNSEAFF. The CDR3, as DNA: TGTGCCAGCAGCTTGGGCGTCAATTCTGAAGCTTTCTTT. V is TRBV5-5 and J is TRBJ1-1; D is unresolved. This CDR3 spans 13 amino acids. The V gene's germline CDR1 is SGHKS and CDR2 YYEKEE (reference sequence). Trimming shortened V by 0 bases and J by 6 bases, and 9 bases separated the two germline ends.

V and J are TRBV28 and TRBJ1-2, with 10 bases aligning to TRBD1. CDR3 length: 15 residues. The germline gives CDR1 MDHEN, CDR2 SYDVKM. With 7 bases clipped from V and 4 bases from J, the junction kept 9 bases outside the gene matches. The CDR3 here is CASKSGDRGPYGYTF. The CDR3 DNA follows: TGTGCCAGCAAATCAGGGGACAGGGGACCCTATGGCTACACCTTC.

V is TRBV28 and J is TRBJ1-4; tentatively, D is TRBD1 (6 bases). Trimming left V 3 bases short and J 8 bases short, with 16 bases between. The CDR3 has 15 residues. From germline, CDR1 is MDHEN and CDR2 SYDVKM. CDR3 residues: CASSFQQGIYEKLFF. The CDR3 DNA reads as TGTGCCAGCAGTTTCCAACAGGGAATATACGAAAAACTGTTTTTT.

The chain has TRBV28 and TRBJ2-7; 7 nucleotides agree with TRBD1. The CDR3 length is 15 residues. V trimming: 5 bases; J trimming: 3 bases; junction bases outside the gene matches: 10. Germline CDR1 and CDR2: MDHEN and SYDVKM. In DNA, the CDR3 is TGTGCCAGCAGTCCCGGCCGGACAGGTCTCTACGAGCAGTACTTC. This codes for CASSPGRTGLYEQYF.

The chain carries TRBV6-1 and TRBJ1-6, with 10 nucleotides matching TRBD1. The ends lost 6 bases at V and 8 bases at J; junction bases unmatched: 7. The CDR3 contains 15 residues. Germline-derived CDR1 and CDR2 are MNHNS and SASEGT. CDR3 bases: TGTGCCAGCAGGGCCCGGACAGGGGGGGATTCACCCCTCCACTTT. Amino acids: CASRARTGGDSPLHF.

The V gene is TRBV30, the J gene TRBJ1-2, with TRBD1 identical over 11 bases. The ends lost 3 bases at V and 9 bases at J; junction bases unmatched: 9. The CDR3 runs 14 residues. Germline V gives CDR1 GTSNPN, CDR2 SVGIG (reference sequence). The CDR3, as DNA: TGTGCCTGGAGGGTTACCGGGACAGGGGGTCGCTACACCTTC. The encoded protein is CAWRVTGTGGRYTF.

This clone is a singleton in its sample. A read error is likely, as this CDR3 ends without the conserved phenylalanine or tryptophan. The DNA is left out, because the CDR3 cannot be placed on it with certainty; the CDR3 is given as TCRdb lists it. The genes are TRBV6-1 and TRBJ2-7; the D call TRBD1 from the table was never checked on the DNA. The V gene's germline CDR1 is MNHNS and CDR2 SASEGT. The CDR3 comprises 11 residues, both ends counted. The CDR3 protein is CASGTGTEKAL.

The rearrangement links TRBV4-1 to TRBJ1-6; 7 bases match TRBD1. The trim removed 9 bases at V and 3 bases at J, leaving 8 bases unmatched. The germline CDR1 and CDR2 sequences are MGHRA and YSYEKL. CDR3 length equals 15 residues. The CDR3 here is CASNNRGFYNSPLHF. The CDR3 region has the DNA TGCGCCAGTAACAACAGGGGTTTCTATAATTCACCCCTCCACTTT.

There are a few counts of this clone. This chain joins TRBV7-9 and TRBJ2-5; 7 bases are a match to TRBD2. In germline, CDR1 is SEHNR, CDR2 FQNEAQ (reference sequence). This CDR3 contains 13 residues. V dropped 5 bases and J dropped 2; count of bases not matched to a gene: 2. The CDR3 DNA follows: TGTGCCAGCAGCCCGGGAGGTCAAGAGACCCAGTACTTC. Protein sequence: CASSPGGQETQYF. The entire variable domain, with the rest obtained from reference TRBV7-9 and TRBJ2-5, is as follows: DTGVSQNPRHKITKRGQNVTFRCDPISEHNRLYWYRQTLGQGPEFLTYFQNEAQLEKSRLLSDRFSAERPKGSFSTLEIQRTEQGDSAMYLCASSPGGQETQYFGPGTRLLVL.

The chain recombines TRBV29-1 with TRBJ1-1; TRBD1 matches at 7 bases. This CDR3 spans 13 amino acids. In germline, CDR1 is SQVTM, CDR2 ANQGSEA. After removal of 5 bases from V and 7 bases from J, the junction contained 10 bases not matched to a gene. CDR3 sequence: CSVRTGEGYEAFF. CDR3 DNA: TGCAGCGTTAGGACAGGTGAAGGGTATGAAGCTTTCTTT.

This rearrangement joins TRBV19 to TRBJ1-1; D call uncertain. The germline gives CDR1 LNHDA, CDR2 SQIVND (reference sequence). This CDR3 contains 15 residues. With 5 bases removed from V and 1 base from J, the gap between germline ends came to 14 bases. In nucleotides, the CDR3 is TGTGCCAGTAGTCGCGCATCCGGGAGGAACACTGAAGCTTTCTTT. Its protein is CASSRASGRNTEAFF.

The V gene is TRBV7-3, the J gene TRBJ2-6; D uncertain. Looked up from germline, CDR1 is SGHTA and CDR2 is FQGTGA. The V end lost 5 bases, the J end lost 2 bases, and 10 bases lay between the germline ends. CDR3 length equals 15 residues. The CDR3 sequence is CASSIDMPGANVLTF. CDR3 bases: TGTGCCAGCAGCATTGACATGCCTGGGGCCAACGTCCTGACTTTC. The variable domain in full, completed from reference TRBV7-3 and TRBJ2-6, reads GAGVSQTPSNKVTEKGKYVELRCDPISGHTALYWYRQSLGQGPEFLIYFQGTGAADDSGLPNDRFFAVRPEGSVSTLKIQRTERGDSAVYLCASSIDMPGANVLTFGAGSRLTVL.

The J gene is TRBJ1-2, the V gene TRBV6-6; TRBD1 aligns across 9 bases. Losses at the gene ends were 2 bases for V and 8 bases for J; bases not matched to a gene: 6. The CDR3 is 14 residues long. Germline lookup yields CDR1 MNHNY and CDR2 SVGAGI (reference sequence). The CDR3 nucleotides read TGTGCCAGCAGTTACGGACAGGGGAGATCCGGCTACACCTTC. Protein: CASSYGQGRSGYTF.

This sequence joins TRBV11-2 and TRBJ2-7; D may be TRBD2 (6 bases). V lost 8 bases and J lost 6, with 8 bases in between. The germline gives CDR1 SGHAT, CDR2 FQNNGV. CDR3 size: 10 residues. This CDR3 is CASLGGEQYF. The DNA of the CDR3 is TGTGCCAGCTTGGGGGGCGAGCAGTACTTC.